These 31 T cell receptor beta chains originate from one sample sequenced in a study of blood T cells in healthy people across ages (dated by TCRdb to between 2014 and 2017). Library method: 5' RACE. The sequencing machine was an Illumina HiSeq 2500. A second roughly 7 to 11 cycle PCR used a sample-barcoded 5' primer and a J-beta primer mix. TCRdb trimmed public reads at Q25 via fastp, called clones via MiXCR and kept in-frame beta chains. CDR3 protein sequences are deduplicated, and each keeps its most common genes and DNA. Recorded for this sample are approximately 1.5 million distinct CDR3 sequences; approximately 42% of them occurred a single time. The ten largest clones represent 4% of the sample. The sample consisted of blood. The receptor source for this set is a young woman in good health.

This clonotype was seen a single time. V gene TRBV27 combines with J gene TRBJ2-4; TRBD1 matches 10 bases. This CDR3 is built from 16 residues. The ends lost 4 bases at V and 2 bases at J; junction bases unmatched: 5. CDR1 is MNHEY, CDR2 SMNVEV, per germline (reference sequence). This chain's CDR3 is CASSSRTGGSKNIQYF. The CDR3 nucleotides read TGTGCCAGCAGTTCCAGGACAGGGGGATCCAAAAACATTCAGTACTTC.

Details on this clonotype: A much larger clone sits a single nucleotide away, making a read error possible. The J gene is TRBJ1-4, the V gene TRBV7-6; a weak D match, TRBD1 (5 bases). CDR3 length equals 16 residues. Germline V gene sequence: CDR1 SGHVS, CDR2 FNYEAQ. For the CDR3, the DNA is TGTGCCAGCAGCTTAGACAGGCTAGCAACTAATGAAAACCTGTTTTTT. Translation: CASSLDRLATNENLFF.

The CDR3 is CSARPLGGGVYEQYF. The CDR3 DNA sequence: TGCAGTGCTAGACCGCTTGGGGGAGGGGTGTACGAGCAGTACTTC. This sequence joins TRBV20-1 and TRBJ2-7; 7 bases line up with TRBD2. Looked up from germline, CDR1 is DFQATT and CDR2 is SNEGSKA (reference sequence). The CDR3 contains 15 residues. The trim removed 2 bases at V and 4 bases at J, leaving 11 bases unmatched.

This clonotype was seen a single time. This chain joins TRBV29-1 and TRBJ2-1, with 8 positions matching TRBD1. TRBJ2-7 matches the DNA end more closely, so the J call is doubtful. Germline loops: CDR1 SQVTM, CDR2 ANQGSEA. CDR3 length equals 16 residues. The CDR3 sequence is CSVDPRTGSSYNEQYF. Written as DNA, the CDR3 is TGCAGCGTTGACCCGAGGACAGGGAGCTCCTACAATGAGCAGTACTTC.

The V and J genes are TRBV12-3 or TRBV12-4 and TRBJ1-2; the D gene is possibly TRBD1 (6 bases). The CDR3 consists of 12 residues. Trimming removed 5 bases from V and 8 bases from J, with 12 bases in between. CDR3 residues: CASSPNRVGYTF. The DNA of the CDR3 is TGTGCCAGCAGTCCCAACAGGGTCGGCTACACCTTC.

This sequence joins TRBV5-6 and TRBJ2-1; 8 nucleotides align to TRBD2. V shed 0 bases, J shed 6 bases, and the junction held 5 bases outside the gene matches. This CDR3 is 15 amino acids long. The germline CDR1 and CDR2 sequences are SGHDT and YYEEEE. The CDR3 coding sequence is TGTGCCAGCAGCTTGGTCGGGGGGGCCCCCAATGAGCAGTTCTTC. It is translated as CASSLVGGAPNEQFF.

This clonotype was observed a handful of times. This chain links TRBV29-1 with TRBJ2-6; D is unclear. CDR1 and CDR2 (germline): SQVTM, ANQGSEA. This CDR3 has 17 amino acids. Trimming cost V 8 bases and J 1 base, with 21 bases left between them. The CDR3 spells CSPGVDAIQSGANVLTF. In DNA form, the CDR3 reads TGCAGCCCCGGAGTGGATGCTATCCAGTCTGGGGCCAACGTCCTGACTTTC.

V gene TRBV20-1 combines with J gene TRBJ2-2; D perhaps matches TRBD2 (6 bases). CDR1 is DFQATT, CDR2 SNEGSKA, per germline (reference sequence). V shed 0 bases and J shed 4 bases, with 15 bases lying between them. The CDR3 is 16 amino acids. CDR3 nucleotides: TGCAGTGCTAGAGATAGGGGACTCCCGGCCACCGGGGAGCTGTTTTTT. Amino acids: CSARDRGLPATGELFF.

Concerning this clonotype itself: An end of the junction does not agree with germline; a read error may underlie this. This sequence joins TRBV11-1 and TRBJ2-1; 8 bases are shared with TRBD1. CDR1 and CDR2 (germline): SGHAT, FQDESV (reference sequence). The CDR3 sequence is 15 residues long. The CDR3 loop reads CVSSSYRGVWNEQFF. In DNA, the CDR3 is TGTGTCAGCAGCTCTTACAGGGGGGTGTGGAATGAGCAGTTCTTC.

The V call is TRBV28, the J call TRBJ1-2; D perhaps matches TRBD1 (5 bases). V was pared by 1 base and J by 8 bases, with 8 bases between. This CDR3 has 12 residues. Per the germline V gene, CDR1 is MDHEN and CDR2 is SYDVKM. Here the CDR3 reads CASSLSTAGYTF. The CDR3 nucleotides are TGTGCCAGCAGTTTATCGACAGCCGGCTACACCTTC.

CDR3: CSARTRLATNEKLFF. As DNA, the CDR3 is TGCAGTGCTAGAACCCGGTTGGCAACTAATGAAAAACTGTTTTTT. The chain joins TRBV20-1 to TRBJ1-4, with D unresolved. The CDR3 has 15 residues. Germline values: CDR1 DFQATT, CDR2 SNEGSKA (reference sequence). V lost 2 bases to trimming and J lost 0 bases, with 10 bases between them.

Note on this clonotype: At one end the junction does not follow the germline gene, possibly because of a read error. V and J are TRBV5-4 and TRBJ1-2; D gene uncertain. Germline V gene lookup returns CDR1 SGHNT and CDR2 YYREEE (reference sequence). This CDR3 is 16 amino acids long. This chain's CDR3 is CAGSSTHGRYASGYTF. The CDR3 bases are TGTGCCGGCAGTTCCACTCATGGCCGCTATGCTAGCGGCTACACCTTC.

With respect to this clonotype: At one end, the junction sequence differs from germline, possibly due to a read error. This CDR3 is CAGSLPGKADTQYF. In DNA, the CDR3 is TGTGCCGGCAGTTTACCGGGGAAGGCAGATACGCAGTATTTT. V usage is TRBV27 and J usage is TRBJ2-3; TRBD2 is a possible D gene (5 bases). The CDR3 has 14 residues. From germline, CDR1 is MNHEY and CDR2 SMNVEV (reference sequence).

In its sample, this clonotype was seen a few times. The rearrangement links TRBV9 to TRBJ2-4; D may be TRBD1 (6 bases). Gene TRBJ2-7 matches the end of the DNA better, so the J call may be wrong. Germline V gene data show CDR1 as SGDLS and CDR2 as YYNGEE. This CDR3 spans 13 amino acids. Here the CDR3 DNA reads TGTGCCAGCAGCGCCTCACAGGGCTACGAGCAGTACTTC. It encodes CASSASQGYEQYF.

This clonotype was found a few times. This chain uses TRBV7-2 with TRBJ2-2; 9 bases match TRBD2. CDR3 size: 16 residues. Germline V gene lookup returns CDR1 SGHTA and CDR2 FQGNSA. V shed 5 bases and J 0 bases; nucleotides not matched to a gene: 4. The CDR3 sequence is CASSTLAGPNTGELFF. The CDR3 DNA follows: TGTGCCAGCAGCACTCTAGCGGGGCCGAACACCGGGGAGCTGTTTTTT.

CDR3 sequence reads: CASSQDHAYEQYF. The CDR3 coding sequence is TGTGCCAGCAGCCAAGATCACGCCTACGAGCAGTACTTC. The chain uses TRBV4-2 and TRBJ2-7; D is uncertain. V was trimmed by 0 bases and J by 2 bases, leaving 5 bases between them. Germline CDR1 is LGHNA and CDR2 is YNFKEQ. This CDR3 is 13 amino acids long.

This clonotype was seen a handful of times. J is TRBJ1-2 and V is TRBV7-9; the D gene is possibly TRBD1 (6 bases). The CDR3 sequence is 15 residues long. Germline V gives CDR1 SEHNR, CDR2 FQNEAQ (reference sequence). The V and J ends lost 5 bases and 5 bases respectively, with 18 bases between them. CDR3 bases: TGTGCCAGCAGCCCGACAGGTTTTGACCCATATGGCTACACCTTC. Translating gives CASSPTGFDPYGYTF.

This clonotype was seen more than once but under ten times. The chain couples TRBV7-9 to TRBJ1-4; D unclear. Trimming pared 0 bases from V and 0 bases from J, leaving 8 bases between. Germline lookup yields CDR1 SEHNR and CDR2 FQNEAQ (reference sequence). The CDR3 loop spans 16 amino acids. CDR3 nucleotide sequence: TGTGCCAGCAGCTTAGCGGTCCAGGCAACTAATGAAAAACTGTTTTTT. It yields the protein CASSLAVQATNEKLFF.

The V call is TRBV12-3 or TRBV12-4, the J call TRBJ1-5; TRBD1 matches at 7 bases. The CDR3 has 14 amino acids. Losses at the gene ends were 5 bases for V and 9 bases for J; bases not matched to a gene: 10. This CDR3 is CASSNDRADRPQHF. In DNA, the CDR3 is TGTGCCAGCAGTAACGACAGGGCAGATCGGCCCCAGCATTTT.

CDR3 loop: CATSDSAAGYGYTF. CDR3 DNA sequence: TGTGCCACCAGTGATTCCGCTGCAGGGTATGGCTACACCTTC. The chain employs TRBV24-1 and TRBJ1-2; maybe TRBD1 (5 bases). Germline V gene sequence: CDR1 KGHDR, CDR2 SFDVKD. V was trimmed by 2 bases and J by 5 bases, leaving 11 bases between them. This CDR3 has 14 residues.

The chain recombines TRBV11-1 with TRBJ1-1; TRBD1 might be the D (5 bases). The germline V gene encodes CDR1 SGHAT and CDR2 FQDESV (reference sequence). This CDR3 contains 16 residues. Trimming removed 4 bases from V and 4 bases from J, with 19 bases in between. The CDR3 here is CASSYRTGRSPTEAFF. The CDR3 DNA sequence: TGTGCCAGCAGCTACCGGACGGGGCGCTCCCCCACTGAAGCTTTCTTT. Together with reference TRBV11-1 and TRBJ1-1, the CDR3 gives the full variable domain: EAEVAQSPRYKITEKSQAVAFWCDPISGHATLYWYRQILGQGPELLVQFQDESVVDDSQLPKDRFSAERLKGVDSTLKIQPAELGDSAMYLCASSYRTGRSPTEAFFGQGTRLTVV.

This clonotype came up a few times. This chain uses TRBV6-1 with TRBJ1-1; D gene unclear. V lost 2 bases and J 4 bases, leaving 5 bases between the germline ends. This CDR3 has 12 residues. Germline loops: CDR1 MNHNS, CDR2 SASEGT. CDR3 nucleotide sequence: TGTGCCAGCAGTGAATGGGGCACTGAAGCTTTCTTT. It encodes CASSEWGTEAFF.

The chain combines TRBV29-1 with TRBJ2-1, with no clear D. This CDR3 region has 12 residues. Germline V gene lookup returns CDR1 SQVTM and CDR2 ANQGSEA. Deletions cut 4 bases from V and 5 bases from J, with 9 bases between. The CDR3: CSVVKSNNEQFF. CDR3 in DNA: TGCAGCGTTGTTAAGAGTAACAATGAGCAGTTCTTC.

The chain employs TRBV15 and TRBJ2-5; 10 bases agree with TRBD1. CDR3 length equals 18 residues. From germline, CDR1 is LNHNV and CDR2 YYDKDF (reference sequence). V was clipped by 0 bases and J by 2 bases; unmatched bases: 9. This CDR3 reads CATSRDPSDRGLQETQYF. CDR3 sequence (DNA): TGTGCCACCAGCAGAGATCCCTCAGACAGGGGGCTGCAAGAGACCCAGTACTTC.

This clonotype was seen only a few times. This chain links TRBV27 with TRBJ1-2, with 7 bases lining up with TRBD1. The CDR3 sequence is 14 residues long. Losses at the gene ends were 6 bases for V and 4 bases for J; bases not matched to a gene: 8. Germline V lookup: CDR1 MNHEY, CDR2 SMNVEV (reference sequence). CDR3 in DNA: TGTGCCAGCAGCTCGACAGGGCGGTCCTATGGCTACACCTTC. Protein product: CASSSTGRSYGYTF.

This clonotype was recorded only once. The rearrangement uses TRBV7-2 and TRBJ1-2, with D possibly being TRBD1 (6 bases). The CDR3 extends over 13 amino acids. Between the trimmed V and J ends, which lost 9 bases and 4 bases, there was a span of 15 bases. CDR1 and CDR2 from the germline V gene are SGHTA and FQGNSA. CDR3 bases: TGTGCCAGTGCAACGGGGGGGGCCTATGGCTACACCTTC. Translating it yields CASATGGAYGYTF.

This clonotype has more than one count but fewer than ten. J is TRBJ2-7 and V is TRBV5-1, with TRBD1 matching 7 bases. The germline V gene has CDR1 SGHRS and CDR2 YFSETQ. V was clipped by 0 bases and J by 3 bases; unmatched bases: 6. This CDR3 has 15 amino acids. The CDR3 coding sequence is TGCGCCAGCAGCTTGGCAGGGGACAGAAACTACGAGCAGTACTTC. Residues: CASSLAGDRNYEQYF.

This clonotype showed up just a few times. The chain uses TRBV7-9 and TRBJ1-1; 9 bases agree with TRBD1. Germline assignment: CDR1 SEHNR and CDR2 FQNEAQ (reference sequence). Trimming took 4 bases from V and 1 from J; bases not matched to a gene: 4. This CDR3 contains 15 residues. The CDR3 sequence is CASSSRQGGNTEAFF. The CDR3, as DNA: TGTGCCAGCAGCTCCCGACAGGGGGGGAACACTGAAGCTTTCTTT.

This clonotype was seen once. Here the CDR3 reads CAWSSGQVGQPQHF. The CDR3 nucleotides are TGTGCCTGGAGTTCGGGACAGGTAGGGCAGCCCCAGCATTTT. This chain links TRBV30 with TRBJ1-5; TRBD1 aligns across 8 bases. After removal of 2 bases from V and 7 bases from J, the junction contained 7 bases not matched to a gene. Germline V gives CDR1 GTSNPN, CDR2 SVGIG (reference sequence). The CDR3 is 14 amino acids.

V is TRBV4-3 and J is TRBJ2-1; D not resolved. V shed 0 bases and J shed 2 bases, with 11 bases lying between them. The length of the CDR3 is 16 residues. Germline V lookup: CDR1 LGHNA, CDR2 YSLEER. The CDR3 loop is CASSQDRVMAYNEQFF. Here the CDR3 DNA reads TGCGCCAGCAGCCAAGATAGGGTTATGGCCTACAATGAGCAGTTCTTC.

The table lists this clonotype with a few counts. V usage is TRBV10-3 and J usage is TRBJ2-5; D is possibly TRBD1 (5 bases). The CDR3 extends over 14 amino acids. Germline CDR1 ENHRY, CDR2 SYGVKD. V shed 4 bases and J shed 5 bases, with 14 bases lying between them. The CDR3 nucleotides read TGTGCCATCAGTGCAGGCAGGGCTGGGGAGACCCAGTACTTC. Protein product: CAISAGRAGETQYF.